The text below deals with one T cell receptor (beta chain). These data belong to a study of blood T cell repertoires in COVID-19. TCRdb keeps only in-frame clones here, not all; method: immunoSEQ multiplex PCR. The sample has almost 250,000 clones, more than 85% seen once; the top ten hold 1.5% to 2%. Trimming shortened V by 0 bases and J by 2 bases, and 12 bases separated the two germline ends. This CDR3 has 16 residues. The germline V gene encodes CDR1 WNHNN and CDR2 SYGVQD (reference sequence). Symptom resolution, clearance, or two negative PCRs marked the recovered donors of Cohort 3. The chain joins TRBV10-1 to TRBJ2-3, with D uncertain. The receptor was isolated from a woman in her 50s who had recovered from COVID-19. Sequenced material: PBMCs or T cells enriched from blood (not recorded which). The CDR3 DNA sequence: TGCGCCAGCAGTGAGTCAAAAGTAAGAGACACAGATACGCAGTATTTT. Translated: CASSESKVRDTDTQYF.